This TCR beta chain was obtained from a study of molecular identifiers for immune sequencing clone quantification. About the research overall: In replicates, RNA from roughly 21,000 or 96,000 naive CD8 cells was divided five ways and four parts were sequenced. Study outcomes and limitations: Identical barcode-sharing TCR molecules could lead to underestimated sizes for highly expanded clones.

This clonotype was seen ten or more times. Its cognate antigen is unknown. TCRdb analysed the PCR reads with MiXCR anew, one entry per CDR3 protein. The sample lists approximately 20,000 distinct CDR3 sequences; 20% to 25% were seen once. Sorting captured naive CD8 T cells as CD8+CD4-CCR7+CD45RA+. The receptor comes from a human donor in good health. Some libraries in this study had Jurkat cell RNA spiked in. Sequenced input: naive CD8+ T cells from blood, with Jurkat cell RNA spiked in. Subset meaning: FACS-sorted CD8+CD4-CCR7+CD45RA+ naive T cells.

This CDR3 reads CASSDTWGANEKLFF. In DNA, the CDR3 is TGTGCCAGCAGTGACACATGGGGAGCTAATGAAAAACTGTTTTTT. The genes are TRBV28 and TRBJ1-4; unclear D gene. Trimming removed 5 bases at V and 3 bases at J, with 13 bases between. The length of the CDR3 is 15 residues. Germline values: CDR1 MDHEN, CDR2 SYDVKM.